The 31 T cell receptor beta chains below were found in one sample sequenced in a study of lymphopenia after photon versus proton radiotherapy. Sequencing used immunoSEQ multiplex PCR; TCRdb keeps in-frame clones, though not all of them. The table has about 40,000 clones, about 82% seen once. Sequenced here: peripheral blood, sampled from a patient treated with proton-based radiotherapy. Receptors were obtained from a woman aged 70-85 years with pancreatic cancer. Some clones in this sample may be carry-over from other donors' samples.

There are a few counts of this clone. The V gene is TRBV27, the J gene TRBJ1-5, with D uncertain. Trimming cost V 8 bases and J 2 bases, with 7 bases left between them. This CDR3 contains 12 residues. Germline V gene sequence: CDR1 MNHEY, CDR2 SMNVEV (reference sequence). The CDR3, as DNA: TGTGCCAGCCTATTCGGCAATCAGCCCCAGCATTTT. Translation gives CASLFGNQPQHF.

CDR3 coding DNA: TGCAGCGTGTCCGGGACAGGGGTCAACGAGCAGTACTTC. Amino acids: CSVSGTGVNEQYF. The chain recombines TRBV29-1 with TRBJ2-7; 10 bases line up with TRBD1. V lost 6 bases and J lost 5; bases outside the gene matches: 7. The V gene's germline CDR1 is SQVTM and CDR2 ANQGSEA. This CDR3 spans 13 amino acids.

A note on this clone: No conserved phenylalanine or tryptophan ends this CDR3, so it is likely a read error. The DNA is omitted, as the CDR3 cannot be located on it reliably, and the CDR3 follows TCRdb's listing. V is TRBV5-1 and J is TRBJ1-2; the table calls TRBD1, which could not be checked here. Per germline, CDR1 SGHRS and CDR2 YFSETQ. The CDR3 adds up to 10 amino acids, both ends counted. The CDR3 sequence is CASSSGQPAG.

This clone is a singleton in its sample. V is TRBV11-2 and J is TRBJ2-2; tentatively, D is TRBD1 or TRBD2 (5 bases each). The CDR3 sequence is 15 residues long. The germline V gene has CDR1 SGHAT and CDR2 FQNNGV. Trimming cost V 1 base and J 3 bases, with 9 bases left between them. CDR3 sequence reads: CASSLAMGDTGELFF. The CDR3 DNA reads TGTGCCAGCAGCTTAGCGATGGGGGACACCGGGGAGCTGTTTTTT.

This clone was recorded a few times. The chain uses TRBV19 and TRBJ2-7, with TRBD2 matching over 13 bases. Germline assignment: CDR1 LNHDA and CDR2 SQIVND (reference sequence). Unmatched junction bases numbered 9, after V lost 5 bases and J lost 5 bases. The CDR3 has 16 residues. CDR3 DNA: TGTGCCAGTAGTTCTCGGACTAGCGGGAGAATCCACGAGCAGTACTTC. Its protein is CASSSRTSGRIHEQYF. The full variable domain, rest sourced from reference TRBV19 and TRBJ2-7, is DGGITQSPKYLFRKEGQNVTLSCEQNLNHDAMYWYRQDPGQGLRLIYYSQIVNDFQKGDIAEGYSVSREKKESFPLTVTSAQKNPTAFYLCASSSRTSGRIHEQYFGPGTRLTVT.

The chain combines TRBV28 with TRBJ1-5; 8 positions match TRBD1. The germline V gene has CDR1 MDHEN and CDR2 SYDVKM. The CDR3 length is 14 residues. J gave up 4 bases and V 6 bases, and 5 bases lay outside the gene matches. This CDR3 is CASRMTGENQPQHF. CDR3 in DNA: TGTGCCAGCAGAATGACAGGGGAGAATCAGCCCCAGCATTTT.

V is TRBV10-3 and J is TRBJ1-6, with no clear D. The V gene's germline CDR1 is ENHRY and CDR2 SYGVKD. Trimming removed 0 bases at V and 5 bases at J, with 11 bases between. CDR3 length: 16 amino acids. The chain's CDR3 is CAISESTPGDNSPLHF. In DNA, the CDR3 is TGTGCCATCAGTGAGTCGACTCCGGGTGATAATTCACCCCTCCACTTT.

The chain carries TRBV6-1 and TRBJ2-6, with no clear D. Germline assignment: CDR1 MNHNS and CDR2 SASEGT. Trimming took off 3 bases at V and 4 bases at J, with 19 bases between the two ends. The CDR3 covers 18 residues. CDR3 residues: CASSDPNRLWAGANVLTF. In DNA, the CDR3 is TGTGCCAGCAGTGACCCGAATCGGTTGTGGGCGGGGGCCAACGTCCTGACTTTC.

The rearrangement joins TRBV6-5 to TRBJ2-7, with TRBD2 identical over 7 bases. The length of the CDR3 is 12 residues. The germline gives CDR1 MNHEY, CDR2 SVGAGI. J was trimmed by 4 bases and V by 5 bases; bases with no gene match: 2. For the CDR3, the DNA is TGTGCCAGCAGTAGGGAGGGGTACGAGCAGTACTTC. Translation gives CASSREGYEQYF.

The chain uses TRBV7-8 and TRBJ1-1; no clear D. Per germline, CDR1 SGHVS and CDR2 FQNEAQ. This CDR3 region has 14 residues. Trimming cost V 4 bases and J 2 bases, with 11 bases left between them. The CDR3 DNA reads TGTGCCAGCAGCTCCGGTCGACATAACACTGAAGCTTTCTTT. Amino acid sequence: CASSSGRHNTEAFF.

This clone showed up just once. V gene TRBV19 combines with J gene TRBJ1-2; possible D gene TRBD1, 5 bases. Germline CDR1 reads LNHDA; CDR2 reads SQIVND (reference sequence). Trimming took off 1 base at V and 0 bases at J, with 9 bases between the two ends. The CDR3 loop spans 15 amino acids. CDR3 region: CASSIVGRANYGYTF. As DNA, the CDR3 is TGTGCCAGTAGTATAGTGGGCAGGGCTAACTATGGCTACACCTTC.

The chain employs TRBV30 and TRBJ2-7; 11 positions agree with TRBD1. Trimming took 8 bases from V and 5 from J; bases not matched to a gene: 5. CDR3 length: 12 amino acids. CDR1 is GTSNPN and CDR2 is SVGIG in the germline V gene (reference sequence). CDR3 protein: CAVDRGRNEQYF. In DNA form, the CDR3 reads TGTGCCGTGGACAGGGGGCGTAACGAGCAGTACTTC.

The chain uses TRBV5-1 and TRBJ2-3; D is perhaps TRBD2 (6 bases). This CDR3 is built from 13 residues. The ends were cut back, 6 bases at V and 2 bases at J, with 10 bases in the middle. Germline assignment: CDR1 SGHRS and CDR2 YFSETQ. CDR3 region: CASKGGDTDTQYF. In DNA, the CDR3 is TGCGCCAGCAAGGGCGGGGACACAGATACGCAGTATTTT. The whole variable domain, filled in from reference TRBV5-1 and TRBJ2-3, reads KAGVTQTPRYLIKTRGQQVTLSCSPISGHRSVSWYQQTPGQGLQFLFEYFSETQRNKGNFPGRFSGRQFSNSRSEMNVSTLELGDSALYLCASKGGDTDTQYFGPGTRLTVL.

The chain is built from TRBV5-5 and TRBJ1-6, with D tentatively TRBD1 (5 bases). Germline values: CDR1 SGHKS, CDR2 YYEKEE (reference sequence). CDR3 length equals 14 residues. Trimming took 1 base from V and 7 from J, leaving 9 bases between them. As DNA, the CDR3 is TGTGCCAGCAGCTTGCAGGGTCTCAATTCACCCCTCCACTTT. Its translation: CASSLQGLNSPLHF.

This chain connects TRBV6-1 to TRBJ1-1; the match to TRBD1 covers 7 bases. Germline V gene sequence: CDR1 MNHNS, CDR2 SASEGT. CDR3 size: 11 residues. Trimming took 4 bases from V and 7 from J; bases not matched to a gene: 0. The CDR3: CASSGDSEAFF. For the CDR3, the DNA is TGTGCCAGCAGTGGGGACAGTGAAGCTTTCTTT.

This rearrangement joins TRBV4-1 to TRBJ2-7; 7 nucleotides match TRBD2. The CDR3 totals 13 residues. The germline V gene has CDR1 MGHRA and CDR2 YSYEKL. Losses at the gene ends were 4 bases for V and 6 bases for J; bases not matched to a gene: 6. CDR3 residues: CASSRAGRSEQYF. CDR3 nucleotides: TGCGCCAGCAGCCGAGCGGGACGTTCCGAGCAGTACTTC.

As regards this clone: Germline and junction disagree at one end, which may indicate a read error. The V and J genes are TRBV6-1 and TRBJ1-5; TRBD1 is a possible D gene (6 bases). The CDR3 extends over 15 amino acids. Germline assignment: CDR1 MNHNS and CDR2 SASEGT. The CDR3 bases are TGTGCCAGCAGTGACAATGGCAGGGGCAACCAGCCCCAGCATTTT. It specifies CASSDNGRGNQPQHF.

The chain carries TRBV5-1 and TRBJ2-1, with 11 nucleotides matching TRBD2. The germline V gene encodes CDR1 SGHRS and CDR2 YFSETQ. With 0 bases clipped from V and 8 bases from J, the junction kept 7 bases outside the gene matches. CDR3 length: 16 amino acids. The CDR3 DNA reads as TGCGCCAGCAGCTTGGTCCTTAGCGGGAGGGGCGATGAGCAGTTCTTC. It is translated as CASSLVLSGRGDEQFF.

CDR3 nucleotide sequence: TGCGCCAGCAGTGAAGGCGGGACTCTTACATACGAGCAGTACTTC. Encoded protein: CASSEGGTLTYEQYF. The chain links TRBV10-2 to TRBJ2-7, with D maybe TRBD2 (6 bases). The CDR3 is 15 amino acids. Germline V gives CDR1 WSHSY, CDR2 SAAADI. V was shortened by 3 bases and J by 4 bases, with 16 bases between the two germline ends.

The genes are TRBV30 and TRBJ1-3; D is ambiguous. Germline lookup yields CDR1 GTSNPN and CDR2 SVGIG (reference sequence). The CDR3 spans 15 residues. V was clipped by 3 bases and J by 1 base, with 13 bases between them. The CDR3 DNA reads as TGTGCCTGGAGCGTCGCCCGGGGTTCTGGAAACACCATATATTTT. As protein: CAWSVARGSGNTIYF.

The chain recombines TRBV5-1 with TRBJ1-1, with D perhaps TRBD1 (5 bases). Germline V gives CDR1 SGHRS, CDR2 YFSETQ. V lost 2 bases and J lost 4, with 15 bases in between. The CDR3 runs to 15 residues. CDR3 DNA sequence: TGCGCCAGCAGCTTCGAGCCTTCCGGGGGCACTGAAGCTTTCTTT. This translates into CASSFEPSGGTEAFF.

The V call is TRBV28, the J call TRBJ2-5; 8 bases fit TRBD1. V dropped 6 bases and J dropped 1; count of bases not matched to a gene: 13. This CDR3 spans 17 amino acids. CDR1 is MDHEN, CDR2 SYDVKM, per germline. This CDR3 is CASSLGQAPESQETQYF. DNA for the CDR3: TGTGCCAGCAGCCTGGGACAGGCCCCGGAGTCCCAAGAGACCCAGTACTTC.

In this sample, this clone turned up once. The V gene is TRBV28, the J gene TRBJ1-1, with unresolved D. The V gene's germline CDR1 is MDHEN and CDR2 SYDVKM. V lost 3 bases to trimming and J lost 11 bases, with 16 bases between them. The CDR3 loop spans 13 amino acids. CDR3 in DNA: TGTGCCAGCAGTTTCACAAGTTCGGGGAGGGCTTTCTTT. Its translation is CASSFTSSGRAFF. The full variable domain, rest sourced from reference TRBV28 and TRBJ1-1, is DVKVTQSSRYLVKRTGEKVFLECVQDMDHENMFWYRQDPGLGLRLIYFSYDVKMKEKGDIPEGYSVSREKKERFSLILESASTNQTSMYLCASSFTSSGRAFFGQGTRLTVV.

The chain links TRBV19 to TRBJ2-2, with 8 bases matching TRBD1. The length of the CDR3 is 14 residues. CDR1 and CDR2 (germline): LNHDA, SQIVND (reference sequence). With V trimmed by 7 bases and J by 5 bases, 6 bases remained unmatched. This CDR3 reads CASKQQGETGELFF. The CDR3 region has the DNA TGTGCCAGTAAACAACAGGGGGAGACCGGGGAGCTGTTTTTT.

The chain recombines TRBV7-6 with TRBJ2-3, with D tentatively TRBD1 or TRBD2 (5 bases each). The germline V gene has CDR1 SGHVS and CDR2 FNYEAQ. This CDR3 is 15 amino acids long. Trimming took 5 bases from V and 2 from J, leaving 14 bases between them. The CDR3 loop is CASSPLRGPTDTQYF. CDR3 bases: TGTGCCAGCAGCCCGCTACGGGGCCCCACAGATACGCAGTATTTT.

This clone was detected once. The chain couples TRBV28 to TRBJ1-2; a possible D gene is TRBD1 (6 bases). Deletions cut 5 bases from V and 3 bases from J, with 13 bases between. Germline values: CDR1 MDHEN, CDR2 SYDVKM. CDR3 size: 14 residues. CDR3 sequence: CASSPSDSDYGYTF. Written as DNA, the CDR3 is TGTGCCAGCAGTCCCTCGGACAGTGACTATGGCTACACCTTC.

The chain couples TRBV7-6 to TRBJ2-7; no clear D. V lost 1 base and J 0 bases, leaving 7 bases between the germline ends. CDR1 SGHVS and CDR2 FNYEAQ come from the germline V gene. The CDR3 runs 14 residues. The CDR3 loop is CASSLGGRSYEQYF. Written as DNA, the CDR3 is TGTGCCAGCAGCTTAGGTGGACGCTCCTACGAGCAGTACTTC.

V and J are TRBV6-1 and TRBJ2-7; 7 nucleotides match TRBD2. The CDR3 loop spans 17 amino acids. The V gene's germline CDR1 is MNHNS and CDR2 SASEGT. Unmatched junction bases numbered 13, after V lost 1 base and J lost 4 bases. CDR3 sequence reads: CASSEGIFAGAWYEQYF. The CDR3 region has the DNA TGTGCCAGCAGTGAAGGAATATTTGCGGGAGCATGGTACGAGCAGTACTTC.

The sample holds a few counts of this clone. The CDR3 nucleotides read TGTGCCAGCAGCGCTGACACCCTCCGGACATCTTTAGCTAATGAGCAGTTCTTC. This codes for CASSADTLRTSLANEQFF. This chain joins TRBV11-1 and TRBJ2-1; possibly TRBD1 for D (5 bases). Germline-derived CDR1 and CDR2 are SGHAT and FQDESV (reference sequence). The CDR3 consists of 18 residues. Trimming removed 5 bases at V and 7 bases at J, with 27 bases between. Variable domain in full (rest from reference TRBV11-1 and TRBJ2-1): EAEVAQSPRYKITEKSQAVAFWCDPISGHATLYWYRQILGQGPELLVQFQDESVVDDSQLPKDRFSAERLKGVDSTLKIQPAELGDSAMYLCASSADTLRTSLANEQFFGPGTRLTVL.

This clone was picked up a small number of times. The chain has TRBV11-2 and TRBJ1-4, with D possibly TRBD1 on 5 matching bases. V lost 5 bases and J 0 bases, leaving 19 bases between the germline ends. Germline V gene data show CDR1 as SGHAT and CDR2 as FQNNGV. The CDR3 loop spans 18 amino acids. The CDR3, as DNA: TGTGCCAGCAGCCATAGGGGTGGGCAGATCGCAACTAATGAAAAACTGTTTTTT. Translated, it gives CASSHRGGQIATNEKLFF. Full variable domain (outside the CDR3, taken from reference TRBV11-2 and TRBJ1-4): EAGVAQSPRYKIIEKRQSVAFWCNPISGHATLYWYQQILGQGPKLLIQFQNNGVVDDSQLPKDRFSAERLKGVDSTLKIQPAKLEDSAVYLCASSHRGGQIATNEKLFFGSGTQLSVL.

The chain links TRBV28 to TRBJ2-3; either TRBD1 or TRBD2 may fit D (5 bases each). Per germline, CDR1 MDHEN and CDR2 SYDVKM. The CDR3 covers 15 residues. V dropped 6 bases and J dropped 0 bases, with 13 bases sitting between them. Here the CDR3 reads CASSLLRGSTDTQYF. The CDR3 coding sequence is TGTGCCAGCAGCCTACTCCGGGGCAGCACAGATACGCAGTATTTT. The complete variable domain, with remaining parts taken from reference TRBV28 and TRBJ2-3, reads DVKVTQSSRYLVKRTGEKVFLECVQDMDHENMFWYRQDPGLGLRLIYFSYDVKMKEKGDIPEGYSVSREKKERFSLILESASTNQTSMYLCASSLLRGSTDTQYFGPGTRLTVL.